What follows are 9 T cell receptor beta chains derived from one specimen sequenced in a study of blood T cell repertoires in COVID-19. The repertoire was sequenced with immunoSEQ multiplex PCR; TCRdb's copy has only in-frame clones and lacks some. In the table there are roughly 250,000 clones, 75% to 90% of which are singletons. The sample consisted of PBMCs or T cells enriched from blood (not recorded which). The receptors were gathered from a woman aged 18-29 years who had recovered from COVID-19.

The rearrangement joins TRBV30 to TRBJ1-2; the D gene is possibly TRBD1 (5 bases). V shed 5 bases and J shed 3 bases, with 19 bases lying between them. The CDR3 extends over 15 amino acids. CDR1 and CDR2 (germline): GTSNPN, SVGIG (reference sequence). DNA of the CDR3: TGTGCCTGGGAAGAACTGACAGAGTCCCACTATGGCTACACCTTC. This encodes CAWEELTESHYGYTF.

V is TRBV3-1 (or the pseudogene TRBV3-2) and J is TRBJ2-7; 11 positions match TRBD2. Germline loops: CDR1 LGHDT, CDR2 YNNKEL (reference sequence). This CDR3 is 15 amino acids long. After removal of 3 bases from V and 4 bases from J, the junction contained 5 bases not matched to a gene. CDR3 in DNA: TGTGCCAGCAGCCAGACTAGCGGGGAGGGGTACGAGCAGTACTTC. This codes for CASSQTSGEGYEQYF.

V gene TRBV5-1 combines with J gene TRBJ1-2, with 9 bases identical to TRBD1. The CDR3 is 16 residues long. V was pared by 1 base and J by 5 bases, with 9 bases of the junction left unmatched. Germline V gene data show CDR1 as SGHRS and CDR2 as YFSETQ. This CDR3 is CASSLLGTGYEYGYTF. DNA of the CDR3: TGCGCCAGCAGCTTGCTTGGGACAGGGTACGAGTATGGCTACACCTTC.

The count of this clone is one. This chain joins TRBV5-6 and TRBJ2-2; maybe TRBD1 (6 bases). V was shortened by 0 bases and J by 5 bases, with 14 bases between the two germline ends. CDR1 is SGHDT, CDR2 YYEEEE, per germline. This CDR3 spans 16 amino acids. The CDR3 spells CASSLGVRGDTGELFF. CDR3 sequence (DNA): TGTGCCAGCAGCTTGGGGGTCAGGGGCGATACCGGGGAGCTGTTTTTT.

This clone was seen at least ten times. V usage is TRBV2 and J usage is TRBJ2-5; 12 bases align to TRBD2. Per the germline V gene, CDR1 is SNHLY and CDR2 is FYNNEI. There are 18 residues in the CDR3. J lost 6 bases, V lost 4 bases, and 15 bases had no gene match. The CDR3 sequence: CASSGLKSSGGAGQTQYF. As DNA, the CDR3 is TGTGCCAGCAGTGGACTAAAATCTAGCGGGGGGGCGGGCCAGACCCAGTACTTC.

About this clone itself: The same CDR3 is also encoded by other DNA sequences in this sample. The chain employs TRBV5-1 and TRBJ1-4; 9 bases match TRBD1. The CDR3 runs 15 residues. V trimming: 4 bases; J trimming: 5 bases; junction bases outside the gene matches: 6. The germline V gene has CDR1 SGHRS and CDR2 YFSETQ. DNA of the CDR3: TGCGCCAGCAGCCTAGCCGGGACAGGGAATGAAAAACTGTTTTTT. It translates to CASSLAGTGNEKLFF.

This clone was recorded a few times. This chain connects TRBV24-1 to TRBJ2-3; 8 nucleotides agree with TRBD1. Germline lookup yields CDR1 KGHDR and CDR2 SFDVKD. This CDR3 contains 16 residues. J gave up 0 bases and V 4 bases, and 5 bases lay outside the gene matches. For the CDR3, the DNA is TGTGCCACCAGTGACTCCGGACAGGGCAGCACAGATACGCAGTATTTT. It specifies CATSDSGQGSTDTQYF.

The chain is built from TRBV5-4 and TRBJ2-5; D perhaps matches TRBD1 (6 bases). The CDR3 has 14 amino acids. Trimming cost V 2 bases and J 3 bases, with 11 bases left between them. Germline V gene lookup returns CDR1 SGHNT and CDR2 YYREEE (reference sequence). CDR3 coding DNA: TGTGCCAGCAGCTTAACAGGGCAGGAAGAGACCCAGTACTTC. It translates to CASSLTGQEETQYF.

The CDR3 nucleotides are TGTGCCAGCAGCTCGAACACAGGGGAGCAGTACTTC. It codes for CASSSNTGEQYF. The chain recombines TRBV7-8 with TRBJ2-7; D might be TRBD1 (6 bases). The CDR3 runs to 12 residues. V gave up 4 bases and J gave up 7 bases, with 11 bases separating them. The germline V gene encodes CDR1 SGHVS and CDR2 FQNEAQ.